Presented here are 30 T cell receptor beta chains from one specimen sequenced in a study of chemoradiotherapy in HPV16-positive cancers. Sequenced by immunoSEQ multiplex PCR; TCRdb stores in-frame clones only, minus some. The top ten hold approximately 1% of the sample, which has some 13,000 clones, around 81% seen once. The sample here was taken from a patient who underwent chemoradiotherapy. All receptors derive from a human donor with HPV-associated anogenital cancer.

This clone was seen once. In nucleotides, the CDR3 is TGCGCCAGCAGCCAAATTTCGCTTTCGGCTTACAATGAGCAGTTCTTC. Translating it yields CASSQISLSAYNEQFF. This chain links TRBV4-1 with TRBJ2-1; D remains unclear. CDR3 size: 16 residues. The germline V and J ends were trimmed by 2 bases and 4 bases, with 15 bases remaining between them. Germline V lookup: CDR1 MGHRA, CDR2 YSYEKL.

V is TRBV5-1 and J is TRBJ2-3; D tentatively reads TRBD1 or TRBD2 (5 bases each). CDR1 is SGHRS and CDR2 is YFSETQ in the germline V gene. The CDR3 runs 15 residues. Deletions cut 2 bases from V and 1 base from J, with 11 bases between. DNA of the CDR3: TGCGCCAGCAGCTTTTGGGGGTCTGGCACAGATACGCAGTATTTT. Translation gives CASSFWGSGTDTQYF.

This clone was found once. CDR3 nucleotides: TGTGCCAGCAGTTCTCCCAGGTACTCTGGAAACACCATATATTTT. Translation gives CASSSPRYSGNTIYF. The chain combines TRBV28 with TRBJ1-3; D is unclear. Germline loops: CDR1 MDHEN, CDR2 SYDVKM. The length of the CDR3 is 15 residues. The V end lost 4 bases, the J end lost 0 bases, and 10 bases lay between the germline ends.

The chain combines TRBV10-2 with TRBJ1-1, with no clear D. The length of the CDR3 is 13 residues. Germline assignment: CDR1 WSHSY and CDR2 SAAADI. V lost 7 bases, J lost 2 bases, and 11 bases lay in between. As DNA, the CDR3 is TGCGCCAGCACGGCTGACCACAACACTGAAGCTTTCTTT. As protein: CASTADHNTEAFF.

The chain joins TRBV19 to TRBJ2-7, with D possibly being TRBD2 (6 bases). CDR3 length equals 15 residues. V lost 1 base and J 2 bases, leaving 12 bases between the germline ends. Per germline, CDR1 LNHDA and CDR2 SQIVND (reference sequence). CDR3 nucleotide sequence: TGTGCCAGTAGTATAGTAGGAGGGGCCACCTACGAGCAGTACTTC. Translated, it gives CASSIVGGATYEQYF.

This chain connects TRBV5-6 to TRBJ2-2; D uncertain. Trimming took 5 bases from V and 6 from J, leaving 14 bases between them. The CDR3 contains 14 residues. Germline V gene lookup returns CDR1 SGHDT and CDR2 YYEEEE. CDR3 DNA sequence: TGTGCCAGCAGGCCAGGCAGGTACCCCGGGGAGCTGTTTTTT. It yields the protein CASRPGRYPGELFF.

The CDR3 protein is CASSPDRDYGYTF. The CDR3 DNA reads as TGTGCCAGCAGCCCAGACAGGGACTATGGCTACACCTTC. This chain connects TRBV7-3 to TRBJ1-2; TRBD1 matches at 7 bases. Germline CDR1 SGHTA, CDR2 FQGTGA. After removal of 5 bases from V and 3 bases from J, the junction contained 3 bases not matched to a gene. The CDR3 length is 13 residues.

DNA of the CDR3: TGTGCCAGTAGTATTCAGAACTATGGCTACACCTTC. Translating it yields CASSIQNYGYTF. V and J are TRBV19 and TRBJ1-2, with unresolved D. Per the germline V gene, CDR1 is LNHDA and CDR2 is SQIVND (reference sequence). The CDR3 has 12 residues. Trimming left V 3 bases short and J 2 bases short, with 4 bases between. The full variable domain, rest sourced from reference TRBV19 and TRBJ1-2, is DGGITQSPKYLFRKEGQNVTLSCEQNLNHDAMYWYRQDPGQGLRLIYYSQIVNDFQKGDIAEGYSVSREKKESFPLTVTSAQKNPTAFYLCASSIQNYGYTFGSGTRLTVV.

V gene TRBV7-8 combines with J gene TRBJ2-1; D is unresolved. Trimming took off 1 base at V and 4 bases at J, with 14 bases between the two ends. The CDR3 has 16 amino acids. CDR1 SGHVS and CDR2 FQNEAQ come from the germline V gene. CDR3: CASSLGPPVPYNEQFF. The CDR3 bases are TGTGCCAGCAGCTTAGGGCCCCCGGTCCCTTACAATGAGCAGTTCTTC.

DNA for the CDR3: TGTGCCAGTCAGAGACAGGGGAACAATCAGCCCCAGCATTTT. It translates to CASQRQGNNQPQHF. The gene calls are TRBV19 and TRBJ1-5, with TRBD1 identical over 8 bases. This CDR3 comprises 14 residues. CDR1 and CDR2 (germline): LNHDA, SQIVND (reference sequence). With 8 bases clipped from V and 3 bases from J, the junction kept 6 bases outside the gene matches.

The rearrangement uses TRBV10-3 and TRBJ2-1; no definite D call. CDR3 length equals 16 residues. The germline CDR1 and CDR2 sequences are ENHRY and SYGVKD. V was shortened by 2 bases and J by 0 bases, with 11 bases between the two germline ends. The CDR3 bases are TGTGCCATCAGTGAGGAGACGGGCCGCTCCTACAATGAGCAGTTCTTC. Amino acid sequence: CAISEETGRSYNEQFF.

The chain links TRBV15 to TRBJ1-4; D is uncertain. CDR3 length equals 17 residues. Trimming stripped 3 bases from V and 5 bases from J, with 19 bases between. The germline gives CDR1 LNHNV, CDR2 YYDKDF (reference sequence). The CDR3 DNA follows: TGTGCCACCAGCAGCGGTCGGGGAATAGGCACAAATGAAAAACTGTTTTTT. Its translation is CATSSGRGIGTNEKLFF.

The V and J genes are TRBV7-9 and TRBJ2-2; maybe TRBD1 (6 bases). Germline CDR1 and CDR2: SEHNR and FQNEAQ (reference sequence). CDR3 length equals 15 residues. The germline V and J ends were trimmed by 8 bases and 0 bases, with 13 bases remaining between them. The CDR3 is CASLLQGANTGELFF. The CDR3 DNA reads TGTGCCAGCTTGTTACAGGGCGCGAACACCGGGGAGCTGTTTTTT.

J is TRBJ1-1 and V is TRBV5-6; D is unresolved. Per the germline V gene, CDR1 is SGHDT and CDR2 is YYEEEE. V dropped 4 bases and J dropped 1 base, with 11 bases sitting between them. The CDR3 has 14 residues. The CDR3 spells CASSPLARNTEAFF. CDR3 nucleotides: TGTGCCAGCAGCCCGCTCGCTAGGAACACTGAAGCTTTCTTT.

The chain carries TRBV5-6 and TRBJ1-1; 10 bases line up with TRBD1. The CDR3 runs to 15 residues. V lost 4 bases and J lost 1; bases outside the gene matches: 4. Germline CDR1 SGHDT, CDR2 YYEEEE. As DNA, the CDR3 is TGTGCCAGCAGCCGTCGGGACAGGGGGAACACTGAAGCTTTCTTT. Amino acid sequence: CASSRRDRGNTEAFF. Together with reference TRBV5-6 and TRBJ1-1, the CDR3 gives the full variable domain: DAGVTQSPTHLIKTRGQQVTLRCSPKSGHDTVSWYQQALGQGPQFIFQYYEEEERQRGNFPDRFSGHQFPNYSSELNVNALLLGDSALYLCASSRRDRGNTEAFFGQGTRLTVV.

The chain is built from TRBV7-2 and TRBJ2-2; 8 nucleotides line up with TRBD2. Trimming at V came to 1 base and at J to 7 bases, leaving 5 bases not matched to a gene. The V gene's germline CDR1 is SGHTA and CDR2 FQGNSA. There are 15 residues in the CDR3. This chain's CDR3 is CASSLVSGVDGELFF. CDR3 sequence (DNA): TGTGCCAGCAGCTTAGTTAGCGGGGTGGACGGGGAGCTGTTTTTT.

V usage is TRBV29-1 and J usage is TRBJ1-2; D not resolved. V was cut by 6 bases and J by 4 bases, with 21 bases left in between. The CDR3 covers 15 residues. The germline V gene has CDR1 SQVTM and CDR2 ANQGSEA. The DNA for the CDR3 is TGCAGCGTCCCGCAAATGGACGGAGGCCTCTATGGCTACACCTTC. Residues: CSVPQMDGGLYGYTF.

CDR3 nucleotides: TGTGCCAGCAGCTACACCGGGGAGCTGTTTTTT. This translates into CASSYTGELFF. This sequence joins TRBV7-9 and TRBJ2-2; D is ambiguous. The CDR3 runs to 11 residues. V was pared by 4 bases and J by 3 bases, with 0 bases between. Germline V gives CDR1 SEHNR, CDR2 FQNEAQ (reference sequence).

This clone occurred a few times. The chain is built from TRBV18 and TRBJ1-5, with 9 nucleotides matching TRBD1. There are 17 residues in the CDR3. After removal of 6 bases from V and 0 bases from J, the junction contained 9 bases not matched to a gene. Looked up from germline, CDR1 is KGHSH and CDR2 is LQKENI. CDR3 sequence (DNA): TGTGCCAGCTCGTCGGGACAGGGAAGGGGTAGCAATCAGCCCCAGCATTTT. Amino acid sequence: CASSSGQGRGSNQPQHF.

The chain couples TRBV6-1 to TRBJ1-2, with D hard to call. Trimming shortened V by 4 bases and J by 4 bases, and 13 bases separated the two germline ends. The CDR3 runs to 14 residues. The germline V gene has CDR1 MNHNS and CDR2 SASEGT. The CDR3 region is CASSVDWWGYGYTF. The CDR3 DNA reads as TGTGCCAGCAGTGTGGATTGGTGGGGCTATGGCTACACCTTC.

The rearrangement links TRBV4-1 to TRBJ1-6; TRBD1 is a possible D gene (5 bases). The CDR3 runs 16 residues. V gave up 4 bases and J gave up 4 bases, with 14 bases separating them. CDR1 and CDR2 (germline): MGHRA, YSYEKL. CDR3 residues: CASSPKGDFYNSPLHF. For the CDR3, the DNA is TGCGCCAGCAGCCCTAAAGGGGATTTTTATAATTCACCCCTCCACTTT.

V and J are TRBV11-2 and TRBJ1-6; 8 bases agree with TRBD1. The CDR3 spans 14 residues. The V and J ends lost 4 bases and 5 bases, in that order; junction bases with no gene match: 1. Germline V gene lookup returns CDR1 SGHAT and CDR2 FQNNGV. The CDR3 DNA reads as TGTGCCAGCAGCTCGGGACAGGATAATTCACCCCTCCACTTT. It specifies CASSSGQDNSPLHF.

V and J are TRBV7-9 and TRBJ2-3, with TRBD2 identical over 9 bases. CDR1 and CDR2 from the germline V gene are SEHNR and FQNEAQ (reference sequence). V dropped 5 bases and J dropped 10; count of bases not matched to a gene: 4. This CDR3 contains 12 residues. Here the CDR3 DNA reads TGTGCCAGCAGCCCGACTAGCGGACCGCAGTATTTT. This encodes CASSPTSGPQYF.

The chain couples TRBV7-9 to TRBJ2-4; TRBD1 aligns across 8 bases. The CDR3 length is 16 residues. The germline V gene has CDR1 SEHNR and CDR2 FQNEAQ (reference sequence). V shed 5 bases, J shed 1 base, and the junction held 7 bases outside the gene matches. CDR3 amino acids: CASSPRTGSAKNIQYF. DNA of the CDR3: TGTGCCAGCAGCCCTAGGACAGGGTCCGCCAAAAACATTCAGTACTTC.

The chain recombines TRBV9 with TRBJ1-1; weak D call: TRBD1 (5 bases). Germline V gene sequence: CDR1 SGDLS, CDR2 YYNGEE. This CDR3 contains 17 residues. Between the trimmed V and J ends, which lost 0 bases and 0 bases, there was a span of 15 bases. CDR3 protein: CASSVAETAGLNTEAFF. The CDR3 nucleotides read TGTGCCAGCAGCGTAGCTGAGACAGCCGGACTGAACACTGAAGCTTTCTTT.

The V and J genes are TRBV9 and TRBJ1-1; D perhaps matches TRBD1 (6 bases). The CDR3 extends over 16 amino acids. V was trimmed by 4 bases and J by 1 base, leaving 17 bases between them. Germline CDR1 is SGDLS and CDR2 is YYNGEE. CDR3 nucleotide sequence: TGTGCCAGCAGCCCGCGGGACACGGGGGCGAACACTGAAGCTTTCTTT. Translated: CASSPRDTGANTEAFF.

V gene TRBV21-1 combines with J gene TRBJ1-6; the table calls TRBD1, which could not be checked here. TRBV21-1 is given as a pseudogene. This CDR3 has 16 amino acids. CDR3 nucleotide sequence: TGTGCCAGCAGCAAAGCGGGACAGGGGGTTAGGTCACCCCTCCACTTT. Its protein product is CASSKAGQGVRSPLHF.

The chain uses TRBV7-9 and TRBJ2-3; D uncertain. CDR1 is SEHNR and CDR2 is FQNEAQ in the germline V gene (reference sequence). The CDR3 extends over 15 amino acids. The V end was cut by 10 bases, the J end by 0 bases, with 17 bases between. Here the CDR3 reads CATLAGRRSTDTQYF. The CDR3 coding sequence is TGTGCCACCCTGGCTGGGCGGCGGAGCACAGATACGCAGTATTTT.

This chain links TRBV29-1 with TRBJ2-5; a possible D gene is TRBD1 (5 bases). The length of the CDR3 is 13 residues. Germline lookup yields CDR1 SQVTM and CDR2 ANQGSEA. Trimming stripped 4 bases from V and 7 bases from J, with 16 bases between. CDR3 sequence: CSVVRVINVTQYF. The CDR3 nucleotides read TGCAGCGTTGTCAGGGTAATTAATGTGACCCAGTACTTC.

V and J are TRBV9 and TRBJ1-1; tentative D call: TRBD1 (5 bases). In germline, CDR1 is SGDLS, CDR2 YYNGEE. Trimming removed 0 bases at V and 5 bases at J, with 11 bases between. This CDR3 has 14 residues. This CDR3 is CASSVATRGTEAFF. The CDR3 DNA follows: TGTGCCAGCAGCGTAGCTACTAGGGGAACTGAAGCTTTCTTT.